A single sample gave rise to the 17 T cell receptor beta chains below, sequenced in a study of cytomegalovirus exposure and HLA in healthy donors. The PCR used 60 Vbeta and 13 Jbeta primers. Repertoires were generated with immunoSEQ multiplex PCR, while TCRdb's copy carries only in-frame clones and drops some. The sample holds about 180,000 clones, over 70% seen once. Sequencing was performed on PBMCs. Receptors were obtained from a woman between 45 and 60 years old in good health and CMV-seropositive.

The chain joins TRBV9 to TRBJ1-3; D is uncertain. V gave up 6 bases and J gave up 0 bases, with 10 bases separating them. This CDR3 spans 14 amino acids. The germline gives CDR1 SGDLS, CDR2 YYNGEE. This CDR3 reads CASNPTHSGNTIYF. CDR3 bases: TGTGCCAGCAATCCGACACACTCTGGAAACACCATATATTTT.

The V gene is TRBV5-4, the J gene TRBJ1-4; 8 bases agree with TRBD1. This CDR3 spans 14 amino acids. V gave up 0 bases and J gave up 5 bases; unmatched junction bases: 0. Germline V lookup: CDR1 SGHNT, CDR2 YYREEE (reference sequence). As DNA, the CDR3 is TGTGCCAGCAGCTTGGGGGACAGGAATGAAAAACTGTTTTTT. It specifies CASSLGDRNEKLFF. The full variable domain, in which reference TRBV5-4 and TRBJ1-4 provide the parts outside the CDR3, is ETGVTQSPTHLIKTRGQQVTLRCSSQSGHNTVSWYQQALGQGPQFIFQYYREEENGRGNFPPRFSGLQFPNYSSELNVNALELDDSALYLCASSLGDRNEKLFFGSGTQLSVL.

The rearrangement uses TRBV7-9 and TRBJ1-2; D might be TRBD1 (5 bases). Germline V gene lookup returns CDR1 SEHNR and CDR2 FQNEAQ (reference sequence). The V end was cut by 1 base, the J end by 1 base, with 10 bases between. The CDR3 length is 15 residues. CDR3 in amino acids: CASSLEGRGNYGYTF. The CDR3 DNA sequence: TGTGCCAGCAGCTTAGAGGGGAGGGGTAACTATGGCTACACCTTC.

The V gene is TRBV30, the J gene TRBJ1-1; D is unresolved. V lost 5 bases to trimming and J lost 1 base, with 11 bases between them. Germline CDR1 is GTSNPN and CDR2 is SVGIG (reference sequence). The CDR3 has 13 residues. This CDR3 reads CAWGRTSNTEAFF. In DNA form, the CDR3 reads TGTGCCTGGGGACGGACTTCGAACACTGAAGCTTTCTTT.

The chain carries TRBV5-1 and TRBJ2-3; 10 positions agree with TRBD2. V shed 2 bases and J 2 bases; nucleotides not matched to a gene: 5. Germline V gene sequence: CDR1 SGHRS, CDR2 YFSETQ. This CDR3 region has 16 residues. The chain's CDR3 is CASSLSGRALTDTQYF. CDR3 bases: TGCGCCAGCAGCTTAAGCGGGAGGGCCCTCACAGATACGCAGTATTTT.

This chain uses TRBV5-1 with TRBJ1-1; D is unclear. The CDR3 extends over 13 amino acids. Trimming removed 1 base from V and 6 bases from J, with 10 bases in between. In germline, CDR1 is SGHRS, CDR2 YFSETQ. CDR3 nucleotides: TGCGCCAGCAGCTTGATGAGGGAGGCTGAAGCTTTCTTT. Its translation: CASSLMREAEAFF.

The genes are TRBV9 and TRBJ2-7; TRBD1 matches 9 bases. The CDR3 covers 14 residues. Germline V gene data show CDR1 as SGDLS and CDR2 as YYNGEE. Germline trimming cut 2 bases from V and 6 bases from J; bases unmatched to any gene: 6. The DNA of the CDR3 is TGTGCCAGCAGCGTGTCCTACAGGGGGCCCGAGCAGTACTTC. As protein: CASSVSYRGPEQYF.

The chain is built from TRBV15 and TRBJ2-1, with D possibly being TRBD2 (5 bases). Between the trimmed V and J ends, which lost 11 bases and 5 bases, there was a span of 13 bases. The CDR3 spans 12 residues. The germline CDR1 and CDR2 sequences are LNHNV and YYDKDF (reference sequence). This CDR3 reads CAAGGRDNEQFF. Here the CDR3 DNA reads TGTGCCGCGGGCGGAAGGGACAATGAGCAGTTCTTC.

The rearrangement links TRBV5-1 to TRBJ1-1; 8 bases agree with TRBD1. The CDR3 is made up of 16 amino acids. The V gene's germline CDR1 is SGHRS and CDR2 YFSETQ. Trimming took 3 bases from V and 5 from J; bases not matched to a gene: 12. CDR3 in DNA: TGCGCCAGCAGCTCTCGACAGGGGTTAGCCGGGACTGAAGCTTTCTTT. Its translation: CASSSRQGLAGTEAFF.

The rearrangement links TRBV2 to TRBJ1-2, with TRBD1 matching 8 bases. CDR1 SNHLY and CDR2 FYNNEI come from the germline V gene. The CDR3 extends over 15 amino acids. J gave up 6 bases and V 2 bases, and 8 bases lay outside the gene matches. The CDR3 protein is CASSELGQGAHGYTF. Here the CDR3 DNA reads TGTGCCAGCAGTGAACTAGGGCAGGGGGCGCATGGCTACACCTTC. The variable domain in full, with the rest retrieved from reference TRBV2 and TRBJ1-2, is EPEVTQTPSHQVTQMGQEVILRCVPISNHLYFYWYRQILGQKVEFLVSFYNNEISEKSEIFDDQFSVERPDGSNFTLKIRSTKLEDSAMYFCASSELGQGAHGYTFGSGTRLTVV.

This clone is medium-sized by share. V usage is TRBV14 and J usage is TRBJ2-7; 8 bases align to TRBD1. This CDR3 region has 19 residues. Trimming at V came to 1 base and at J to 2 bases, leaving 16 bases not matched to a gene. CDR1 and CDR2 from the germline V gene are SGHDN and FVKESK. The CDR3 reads CASSQVRPTLTGDTYEQYF. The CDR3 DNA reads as TGTGCCAGCAGCCAAGTGAGACCCACGCTGACAGGGGACACCTACGAGCAGTACTTC. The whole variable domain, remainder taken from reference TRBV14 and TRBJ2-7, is EAGVTQFPSHSVIEKGQTVTLRCDPISGHDNLYWYRRVMGKEIKFLLHFVKESKQDESGMPNNRFLAERTGGTYSTLKVQPAELEDSGVYFCASSQVRPTLTGDTYEQYFGPGTRLTVT.

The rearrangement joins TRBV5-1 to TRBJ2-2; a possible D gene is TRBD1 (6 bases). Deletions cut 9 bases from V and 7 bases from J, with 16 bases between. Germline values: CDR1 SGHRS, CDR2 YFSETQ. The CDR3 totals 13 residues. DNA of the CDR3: TGCGCCACCCGACAGGAAAGTCACGGGGAGCTGTTTTTT. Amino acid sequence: CATRQESHGELFF.

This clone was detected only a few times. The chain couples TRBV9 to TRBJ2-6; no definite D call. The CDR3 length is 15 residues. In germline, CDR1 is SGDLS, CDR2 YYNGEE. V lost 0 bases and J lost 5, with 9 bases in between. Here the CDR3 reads CASSVDFGWANVLTF. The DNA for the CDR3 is TGTGCCAGCAGCGTAGATTTCGGGTGGGCCAACGTCCTGACTTTC.

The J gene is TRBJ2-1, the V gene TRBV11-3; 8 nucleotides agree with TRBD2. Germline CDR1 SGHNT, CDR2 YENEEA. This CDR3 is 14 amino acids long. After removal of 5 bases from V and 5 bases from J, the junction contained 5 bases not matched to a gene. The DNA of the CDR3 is TGTGCCAGCAGCAAGACTAGCGTCGACAATGAGCAGTTCTTC. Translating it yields CASSKTSVDNEQFF.

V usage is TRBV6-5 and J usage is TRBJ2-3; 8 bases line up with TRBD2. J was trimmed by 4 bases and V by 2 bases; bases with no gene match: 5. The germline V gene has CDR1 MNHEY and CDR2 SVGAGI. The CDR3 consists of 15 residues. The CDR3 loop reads CASSYRPGLADTQYF. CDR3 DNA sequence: TGTGCCAGCAGTTACAGGCCGGGACTAGCAGATACGCAGTATTTT.

CDR3: CASSPTQLAGAYNEQFF. CDR3 nucleotides: TGCGCCAGCAGCCCAACCCAACTAGCGGGGGCGTACAATGAGCAGTTCTTC. V and J are TRBV5-1 and TRBJ2-1; 11 positions match TRBD2. Per germline, CDR1 SGHRS and CDR2 YFSETQ. The CDR3 is 17 residues long. The ends lost 4 bases at V and 4 bases at J; junction bases unmatched: 10. Combining the CDR3 with reference TRBV5-1 and TRBJ2-1 gives the whole variable domain KAGVTQTPRYLIKTRGQQVTLSCSPISGHRSVSWYQQTPGQGLQFLFEYFSETQRNKGNFPGRFSGRQFSNSRSEMNVSTLELGDSALYLCASSPTQLAGAYNEQFFGPGTRLTVL.

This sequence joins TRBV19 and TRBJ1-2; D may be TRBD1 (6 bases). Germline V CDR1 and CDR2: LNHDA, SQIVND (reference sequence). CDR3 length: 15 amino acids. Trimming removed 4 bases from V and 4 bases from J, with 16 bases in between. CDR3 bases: TGTGCCAGTAGTAATCAGTTACTAGGGGGCTATGGCTACACCTTC. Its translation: CASSNQLLGGYGYTF.